The rows below give T cell receptor beta chains drawn from one sample of a study of immune heterogeneity within non-small cell lung tumors. TCRdb independently ran MiXCR on the multiplex PCR reads; one entry per CDR3 protein. In the table there are 9,000 to 13,000 distinct CDR3 sequences, about 20% of which are singletons. The material sequenced was lung tumor tissue. These TCRs come from a man in his sixties with non-small cell lung cancer. CDR3s leave out the opening cysteine and the closing phenylalanine or tryptophan.

v_call: TRBV20-1
cdr3_aa: SGRSPSTDTQY

v_call: TRBV3-1
cdr3_aa: ASSQGGRGTEAF

v_call: TRBV12-3/TRBV12-4
cdr3_aa: ASSLRTGGGGYT

v_call: TRBV4-1
cdr3_aa: ASSQDWSASGRVIGGTDTQY

v_call: TRBV7-3
cdr3_aa: ASSPDPSGANVLT

v_call: TRBV14
cdr3_aa: ASSQGGLAVYNEQF

v_call: TRBV2
cdr3_aa: ASSSGDTEAF

v_call: TRBV20-1
cdr3_aa: SARELAGVLDQETQY

v_call: TRBV6-1
cdr3_aa: ATDFKGGEQPQH

v_call: TRBV5-1
cdr3_aa: ASGLVGDSYEQY

v_call: TRBV4-2
cdr3_aa: ASSSGTANSPLH

v_call: TRBV6-9
cdr3_aa: ASSYYDRGYVYT

v_call: TRBV5-1
cdr3_aa: ASSPGSWNEQY

v_call: TRBV6-5
cdr3_aa: ASSYEGPDTQY

v_call: TRBV29-1
cdr3_aa: SVTGGAISAGELF

v_call: TRBV3-1
cdr3_aa: ASSHGTGAVNSPLH

v_call: TRBV19
cdr3_aa: ASSILPLTSGSTYEQY

v_call: TRBV20-1
cdr3_aa: SASGYSYGYT

v_call: TRBV30
cdr3_aa: AWTGASSYGYT

v_call: TRBV9
cdr3_aa: ASSVEGQGDEQY

v_call: TRBV19
cdr3_aa: ASTTNGAHYNEQF

v_call: TRBV6-1
cdr3_aa: ASALGTQNEKLF

v_call: TRBV6-2/TRBV6-3
cdr3_aa: ASTTGNQPQH

v_call: TRBV5-1
cdr3_aa: ASSLTDKGQGNQPQH

v_call: TRBV7-8
cdr3_aa: ASRQAEGPGELF

v_call: TRBV20-1
cdr3_aa: SAGLRTNEKLF

v_call: TRBV30
cdr3_aa: AWSETGADGYT

v_call: TRBV4-2
cdr3_aa: ASSQAAAGGPGYNEQF

v_call: TRBV18
cdr3_aa: TSSPQGAGELF